This entry describes one T cell receptor beta chain. Trimming shortened V by 6 bases and J by 2 bases, and 15 bases separated the two germline ends. This CDR3 is 15 amino acids long. Germline V gene data show CDR1 as MNHEY and CDR2 as SVGEGT. Data came from immunoSEQ multiplex PCR; TCRdb stores just in-frame clones and leaves some out. The table has about 100,000 clones, 70% to 80% seen once. This record comes from a study of blood T cell repertoires in COVID-19. Study background: Acute and convalescent COVID-19 specimens originated in the United States, Italy and Spain. PBMCs, B-cell-depleted T cells, or T cells were the source of the cDNA or gDNA that made up the material.

The chain is built from TRBV6-2 or TRBV6-3 and TRBJ2-3, with D possibly TRBD2 on 7 matching bases. The TCR sequence derives from a woman in her 70s with acute or convalescent COVID-19. Material: peripheral blood. The CDR3 loop reads CASSPRGGLTDTQYF. The CDR3 coding sequence is TGTGCCAGCAGCCCCCGCGGGGGCCTCACAGATACGCAGTATTTT.